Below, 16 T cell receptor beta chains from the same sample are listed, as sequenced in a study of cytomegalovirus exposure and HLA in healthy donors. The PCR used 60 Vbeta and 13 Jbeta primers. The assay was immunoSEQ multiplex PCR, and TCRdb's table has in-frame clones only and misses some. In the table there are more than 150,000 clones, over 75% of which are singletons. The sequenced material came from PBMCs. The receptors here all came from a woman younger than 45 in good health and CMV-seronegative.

The chain's CDR3 is CASNKGFEAFF. Here the CDR3 DNA reads TGTGCCAGCAATAAGGGGTTTGAAGCTTTCTTT. The rearrangement joins TRBV25-1 to TRBJ1-1; TRBD1 is a possible D gene (5 bases). Germline V gene sequence: CDR1 MGHDK, CDR2 SYGVNS. The CDR3 consists of 11 residues. V shed 7 bases and J shed 7 bases, with 10 bases lying between them.

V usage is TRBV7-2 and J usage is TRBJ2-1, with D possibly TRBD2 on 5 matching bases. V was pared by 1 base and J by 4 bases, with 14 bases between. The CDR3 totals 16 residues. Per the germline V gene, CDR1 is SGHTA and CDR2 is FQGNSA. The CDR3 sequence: CASSLEATSGYNEQFF. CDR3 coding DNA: TGTGCCAGCAGCTTAGAGGCCACATCGGGATACAATGAGCAGTTCTTC. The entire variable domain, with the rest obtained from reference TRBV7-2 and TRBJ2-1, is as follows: GAGVSQSPSNKVTEKGKDVELRCDPISGHTALYWYRQSLGQGLEFLIYFQGNSAPDKSGLPSDRFSAERTGGSVSTLTIQRTQQEDSAVYLCASSLEATSGYNEQFFGPGTRLTVL.

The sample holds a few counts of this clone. CDR3 residues: CASSLIAGGENEKLFF. Written as DNA, the CDR3 is TGTGCCAGCAGCTTAATCGCAGGGGGTGAGAATGAAAAACTGTTTTTT. This chain links TRBV5-6 with TRBJ1-4; 7 bases are shared with TRBD1. This CDR3 is built from 16 residues. V lost 2 bases, J lost 5 bases, and 9 bases stayed unmatched. CDR1 SGHDT and CDR2 YYEEEE come from the germline V gene.

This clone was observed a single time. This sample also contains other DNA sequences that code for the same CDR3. The CDR3 DNA sequence: TGTGCCAGCAGAGTGGACAGGGCCTACGAGCAGTACTTC. It encodes CASRVDRAYEQYF. The chain employs TRBV2 and TRBJ2-7; 8 positions agree with TRBD1. The germline CDR1 and CDR2 sequences are SNHLY and FYNNEI. The CDR3 has 13 residues. V was clipped by 6 bases and J by 2 bases; unmatched bases: 3.

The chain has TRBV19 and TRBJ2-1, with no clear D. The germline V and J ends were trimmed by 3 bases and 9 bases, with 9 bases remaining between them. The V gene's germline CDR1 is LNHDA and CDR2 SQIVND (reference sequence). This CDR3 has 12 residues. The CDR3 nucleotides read TGTGCCAGTAGTATTCTTACGGGTGAGCAGTTCTTC. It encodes CASSILTGEQFF. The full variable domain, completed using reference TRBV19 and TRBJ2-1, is DGGITQSPKYLFRKEGQNVTLSCEQNLNHDAMYWYRQDPGQGLRLIYYSQIVNDFQKGDIAEGYSVSREKKESFPLTVTSAQKNPTAFYLCASSILTGEQFFGPGTRLTVL.

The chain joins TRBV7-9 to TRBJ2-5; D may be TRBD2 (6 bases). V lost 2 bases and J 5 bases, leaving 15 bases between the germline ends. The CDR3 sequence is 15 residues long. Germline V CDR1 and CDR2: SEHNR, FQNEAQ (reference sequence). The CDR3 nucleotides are TGTGCCAGCAGCTTACTCTCCGGGGGTAGGGAGACCCAGTACTTC. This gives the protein CASSLLSGGRETQYF.

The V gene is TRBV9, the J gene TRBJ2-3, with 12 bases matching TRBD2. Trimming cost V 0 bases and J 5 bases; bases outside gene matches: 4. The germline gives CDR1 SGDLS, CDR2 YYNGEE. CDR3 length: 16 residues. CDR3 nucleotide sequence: TGTGCCAGCAGCGTAGCTAGCGGGGGGGCGGGAGATACGCAGTATTTT. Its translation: CASSVASGGAGDTQYF. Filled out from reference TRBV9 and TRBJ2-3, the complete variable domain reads DSGVTQTPKHLITATGQRVTLRCSPRSGDLSVYWYQQSLDQGLQFLIQYYNGEERAKGNILERFSAQQFPDLHSELNLSSLELGDSALYFCASSVASGGAGDTQYFGPGTRLTVL.

The CDR3, as DNA: TGTGCCTGGAGCTACAGGGCCCCTTGGGACGAGCAGTACTTC. The encoded protein is CAWSYRAPWDEQYF. The chain has TRBV30 and TRBJ2-7, with D perhaps TRBD1 (6 bases). The CDR3 runs to 14 residues. In germline, CDR1 is GTSNPN, CDR2 SVGIG (reference sequence). Trimming took off 3 bases at V and 5 bases at J, with 17 bases between the two ends.

Here the CDR3 DNA reads TGTGCCTGGACGCCACCGGGACAGGTGGTGTGGGAGCAGTACTTC. This codes for CAWTPPGQVVWEQYF. The V call is TRBV30, the J call TRBJ2-7, with 8 bases identical to TRBD1. Germline loops: CDR1 GTSNPN, CDR2 SVGIG (reference sequence). Trimming cost V 4 bases and J 7 bases; bases outside gene matches: 15. The CDR3 length is 15 residues.

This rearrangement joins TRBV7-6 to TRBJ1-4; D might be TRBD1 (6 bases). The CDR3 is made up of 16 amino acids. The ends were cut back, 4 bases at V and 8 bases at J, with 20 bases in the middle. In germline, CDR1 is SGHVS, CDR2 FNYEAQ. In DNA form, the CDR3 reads TGTGCCAGCAGCTACCGGAAGACAGGAGCGACCGAAAAACTGTTTTTT. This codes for CASSYRKTGATEKLFF.

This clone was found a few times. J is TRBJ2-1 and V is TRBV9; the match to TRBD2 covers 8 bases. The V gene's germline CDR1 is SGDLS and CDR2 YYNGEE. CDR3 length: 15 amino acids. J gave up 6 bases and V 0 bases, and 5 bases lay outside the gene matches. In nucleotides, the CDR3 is TGTGCCAGCAGCGTAGGAGCGGGGGAAGGCAATGAGCAGTTCTTC. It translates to CASSVGAGEGNEQFF.

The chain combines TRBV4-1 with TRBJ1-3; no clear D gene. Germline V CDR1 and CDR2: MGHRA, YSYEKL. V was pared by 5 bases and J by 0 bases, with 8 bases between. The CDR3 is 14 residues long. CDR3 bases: TGCGCCAGCAGCACCGCGGGCTCTGGAAACACCATATATTTT. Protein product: CASSTAGSGNTIYF.

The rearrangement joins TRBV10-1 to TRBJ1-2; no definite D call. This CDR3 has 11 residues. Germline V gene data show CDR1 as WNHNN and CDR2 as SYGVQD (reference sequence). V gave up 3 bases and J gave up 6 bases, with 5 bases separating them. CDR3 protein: CASSESHGYTF. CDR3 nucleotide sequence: TGCGCCAGCAGTGAAAGCCATGGCTACACCTTC.

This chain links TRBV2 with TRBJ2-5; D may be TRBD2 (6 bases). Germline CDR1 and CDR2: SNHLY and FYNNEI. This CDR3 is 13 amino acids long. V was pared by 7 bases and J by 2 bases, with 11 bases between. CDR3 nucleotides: TGTGCCAGCAAGGGCGGGGCGCAAGAGACCCAGTACTTC. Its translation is CASKGGAQETQYF.

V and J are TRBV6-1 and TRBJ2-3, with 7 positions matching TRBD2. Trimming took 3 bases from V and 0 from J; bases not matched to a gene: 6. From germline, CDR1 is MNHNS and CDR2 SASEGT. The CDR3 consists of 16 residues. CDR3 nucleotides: TGTGCCAGCAGTGAGCTCAGCGGGGCTAGCACAGATACGCAGTATTTT. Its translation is CASSELSGASTDTQYF.

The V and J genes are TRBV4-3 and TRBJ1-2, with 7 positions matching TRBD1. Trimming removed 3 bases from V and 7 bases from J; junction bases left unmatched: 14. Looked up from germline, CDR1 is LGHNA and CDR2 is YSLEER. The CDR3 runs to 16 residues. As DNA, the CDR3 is TGCGCCAGCAGCCACCCGGAGGGGGCAAGGGCGGGTGGCTACACCTTC. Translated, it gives CASSHPEGARAGGYTF.